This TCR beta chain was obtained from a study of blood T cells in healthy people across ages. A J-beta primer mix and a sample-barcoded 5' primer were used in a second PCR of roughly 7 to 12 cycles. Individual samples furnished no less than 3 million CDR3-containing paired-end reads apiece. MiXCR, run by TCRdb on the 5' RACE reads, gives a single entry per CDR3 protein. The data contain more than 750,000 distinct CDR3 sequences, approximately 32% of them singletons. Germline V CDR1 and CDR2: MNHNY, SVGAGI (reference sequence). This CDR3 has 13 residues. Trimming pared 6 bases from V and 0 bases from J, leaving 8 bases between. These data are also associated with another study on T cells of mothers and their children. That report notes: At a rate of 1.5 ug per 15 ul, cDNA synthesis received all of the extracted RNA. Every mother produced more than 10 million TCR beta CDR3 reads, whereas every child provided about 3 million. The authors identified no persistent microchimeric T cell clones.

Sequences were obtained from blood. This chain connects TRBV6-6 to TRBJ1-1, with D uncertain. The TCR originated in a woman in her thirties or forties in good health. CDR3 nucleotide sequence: TGTGCCAGCAGGATGTCCATGAACACTGAAGCTTTCTTT. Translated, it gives CASRMSMNTEAFF.